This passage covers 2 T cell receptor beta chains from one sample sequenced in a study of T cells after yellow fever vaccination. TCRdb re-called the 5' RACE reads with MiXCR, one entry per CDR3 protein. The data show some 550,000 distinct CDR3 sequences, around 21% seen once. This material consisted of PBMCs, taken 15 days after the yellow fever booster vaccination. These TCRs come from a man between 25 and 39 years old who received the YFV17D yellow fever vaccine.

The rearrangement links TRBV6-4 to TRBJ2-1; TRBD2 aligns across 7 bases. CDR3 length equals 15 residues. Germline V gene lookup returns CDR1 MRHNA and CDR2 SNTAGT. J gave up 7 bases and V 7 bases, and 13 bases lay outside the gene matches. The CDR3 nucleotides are TGTGCCAGCACCCCGCGGGGGAAACTAGGGAATGAGCAGTTCTTC. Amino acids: CASTPRGKLGNEQFF.

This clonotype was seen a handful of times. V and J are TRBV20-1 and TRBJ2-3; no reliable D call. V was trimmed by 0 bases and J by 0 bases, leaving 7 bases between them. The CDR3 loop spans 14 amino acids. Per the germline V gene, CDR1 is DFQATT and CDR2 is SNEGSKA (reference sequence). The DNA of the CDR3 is TGCAGTGCTAGAGATCCCCCAAGCACAGATACGCAGTATTTT. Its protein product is CSARDPPSTDTQYF.